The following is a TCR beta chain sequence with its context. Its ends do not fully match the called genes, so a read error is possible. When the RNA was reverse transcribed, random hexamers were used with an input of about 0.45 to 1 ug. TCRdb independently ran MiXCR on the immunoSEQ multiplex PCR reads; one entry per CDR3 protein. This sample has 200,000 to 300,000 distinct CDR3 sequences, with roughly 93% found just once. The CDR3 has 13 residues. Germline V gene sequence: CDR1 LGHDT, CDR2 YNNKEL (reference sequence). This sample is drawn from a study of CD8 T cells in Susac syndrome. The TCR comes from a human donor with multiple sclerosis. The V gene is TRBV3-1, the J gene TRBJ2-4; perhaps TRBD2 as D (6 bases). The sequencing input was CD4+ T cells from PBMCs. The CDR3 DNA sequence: TGTGTCAGCAGCGGAGGGACGGTAAACATTCAGTACTTC. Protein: CVSSGGTVNIQYF.